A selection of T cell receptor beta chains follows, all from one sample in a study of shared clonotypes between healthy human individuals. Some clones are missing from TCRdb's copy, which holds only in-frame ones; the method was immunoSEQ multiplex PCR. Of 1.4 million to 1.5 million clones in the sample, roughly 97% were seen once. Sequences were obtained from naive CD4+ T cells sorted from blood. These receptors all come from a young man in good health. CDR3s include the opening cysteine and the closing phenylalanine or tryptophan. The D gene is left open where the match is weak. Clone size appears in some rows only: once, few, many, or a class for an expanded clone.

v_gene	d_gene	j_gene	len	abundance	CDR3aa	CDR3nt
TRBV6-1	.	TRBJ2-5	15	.	CASSEILGRQETQYF	TGTGCCAGCAGTGAAATTCTTGGCAGACAAGAGACCCAGTACTTC
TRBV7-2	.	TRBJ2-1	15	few	CASSLDGGSYNEQFF	TGTGCCAGCAGCTTAGATGGGGGCTCCTACAATGAGCAGTTCTTC
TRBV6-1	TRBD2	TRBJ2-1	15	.	CASSEGLAGINEQFF	TGTGCCAGCAGTGAGGGCCTAGCGGGGATCAATGAGCAGTTCTTC
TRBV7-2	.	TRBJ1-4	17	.	CASSSHRTFATNEKLFF	TGTGCCAGCAGCTCTCACCGGACCTTTGCAACTAATGAAAAACTGTTTTTT
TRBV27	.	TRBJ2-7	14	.	CASSQQGGSYEQYF	TGTGCCAGCAGTCAGCAGGGGGGCTCCTACGAGCAGTACTTC
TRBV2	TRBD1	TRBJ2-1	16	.	CASRGDRLSSYNEQFF	TGTGCCAGCAGGGGGGACAGGCTAAGCTCCTACAATGAGCAGTTCTTC
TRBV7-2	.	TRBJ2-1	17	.	CASSEITLGGPYNEQFF	TGTGCCAGCAGCGAAATTACGTTGGGGGGCCCTTACAATGAGCAGTTCTTC
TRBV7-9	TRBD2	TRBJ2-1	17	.	CASRNSKGTSGINEQFF	TGTGCCAGCAGGAACTCTAAAGGGACTAGCGGGATTAATGAGCAGTTCTTC
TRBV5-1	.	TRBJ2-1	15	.	CASSLALSGAYEQFF	TGCGCCAGCAGCTTGGCGCTTTCAGGGGCATATGAGCAGTTCTTC
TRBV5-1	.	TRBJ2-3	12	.	CASSLEGAKQYF	TGCGCCAGCAGCCTGGAGGGCGCGAAGCAGTATTTT
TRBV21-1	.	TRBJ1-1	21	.	CASSKGVGSFGPNFLGTEAFF	TGTGCCAGCAGCAAAGGGGTGGGGTCATTCGGACCCAACTTCTTGGGCACTGAAGCTTTCTTT
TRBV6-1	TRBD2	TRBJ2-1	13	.	CASRSGTYNEQFF	TGTGCCAGCAGAAGCGGGACTTACAATGAGCAGTTCTTC
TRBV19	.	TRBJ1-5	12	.	CASSIRNQPQHF	TGTGCCAGTAGTATTAGGAATCAGCCCCAGCATTTT
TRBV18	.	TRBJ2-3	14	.	CASSPVYGTDTQYF	TGTGCCAGCTCACCAGTGTACGGCACAGATACGCAGTATTTT
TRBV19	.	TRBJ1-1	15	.	CASSIGGAGNTEAFF	TGTGCCAGTAGTATCGGAGGGGCAGGAAACACTGAAGCTTTCTTT
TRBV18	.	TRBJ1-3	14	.	CASSGGVPGNTIYF	TGTGCCAGCTCAGGGGGAGTCCCTGGAAACACCATATATTTT
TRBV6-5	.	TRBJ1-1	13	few	CASSYFSNTEAFF	TGTGCCAGCAGTTACTTCAGTAACACTGAAGCTTTCTTT
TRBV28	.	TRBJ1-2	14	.	CASMEGRSEYGYTF	TGTGCCAGCATGGAGGGTAGGAGTGAGTATGGCTACACCTTC
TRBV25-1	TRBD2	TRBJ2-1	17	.	CASSEYFTSGSYNEQFF	TGTGCCAGCAGTGAATATTTCACTAGCGGGAGTTACAATGAGCAGTTCTTC
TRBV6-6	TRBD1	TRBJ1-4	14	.	CASSGQATNEKLFF	TGTGCCAGCAGTGGACAGGCAACTAATGAAAAACTGTTTTTT
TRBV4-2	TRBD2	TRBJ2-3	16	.	CASSQVVAGITDTQYF	TGTGCCAGCAGCCAAGTGGTAGCGGGGATCACAGATACGCAGTATTTT
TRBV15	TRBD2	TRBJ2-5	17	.	CATSFLRQAGAGETQYF	TGTGCCACCAGCTTTCTGAGGCAAGCGGGAGCGGGGGAGACCCAGTACTTC
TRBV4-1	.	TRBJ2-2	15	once	CASSHGGDLTGELFF	TGCGCCAGCAGCCATGGTGGGGATCTCACCGGGGAGCTGTTTTTT
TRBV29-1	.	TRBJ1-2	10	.	CSVGHYGYTF	TGCAGCGTTGGACACTATGGCTACACCTTC
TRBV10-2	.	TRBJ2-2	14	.	CASIQTPLTGELFF	TGCGCCAGCATACAGACTCCCCTCACCGGGGAGCTGTTTTTT
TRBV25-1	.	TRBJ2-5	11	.	CASSGGETQYF	TGTGCCAGCAGTGGGGGGGAGACCCAGTACTTC
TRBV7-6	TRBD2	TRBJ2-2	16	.	CASSFPSGSTPGELFF	TGTGCCAGCAGCTTTCCTAGCGGGAGTACCCCCGGGGAGCTGTTTTTT
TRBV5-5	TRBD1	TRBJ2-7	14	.	CASSGTGGVNEQYF	TGTGCCAGCAGCGGGACAGGGGGCGTAAATGAGCAGTACTTC
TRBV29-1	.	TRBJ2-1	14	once	CSVAPLRALNEQFF	TGCAGCGTTGCACCTCTCCGGGCCCTCAATGAGCAGTTCTTC
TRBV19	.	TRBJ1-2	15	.	CASSGYETASHGYTF	TGTGCCAGTAGCGGGTATGAGACCGCCAGTCATGGCTACACCTTC
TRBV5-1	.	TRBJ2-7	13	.	CASRVGGSYEQYF	TGCGCCAGCAGAGTAGGGGGGTCCTACGAGCAGTACTTC
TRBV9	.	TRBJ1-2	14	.	CASSGQTPLYGYTF	TGTGCCAGCAGCGGGCAGACCCCACTCTATGGCTACACCTTC
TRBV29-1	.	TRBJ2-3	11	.	CSVVVAYTQYF	TGCAGCGTTGTTGTTGCATATACGCAGTATTTT
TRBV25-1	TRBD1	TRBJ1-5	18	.	CASIRTGTGPRSNQPQHF	TGTGCCAGCATTCGGACCGGGACAGGGCCACGTAGCAATCAGCCCCAGCATTTT
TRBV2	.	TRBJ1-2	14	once	CASTRERGSGGYTF	TGTGCCAGCACCAGAGAGAGGGGATCAGGAGGCTACACCTTC
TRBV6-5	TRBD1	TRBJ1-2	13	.	CASSFRDRGGYTF	TGTGCCAGCAGTTTCCGGGACAGGGGCGGCTACACCTTC
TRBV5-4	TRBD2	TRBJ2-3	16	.	CASSSFGRLSTDTQYF	TGTGCCAGCAGCTCCTTCGGGAGGCTCTCCACAGATACGCAGTATTTT
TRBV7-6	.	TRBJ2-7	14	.	CASSHLRSRYEQYF	TGTGCCAGCAGCCATTTACGGTCCCGCTACGAGCAGTACTTC
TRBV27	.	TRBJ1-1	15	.	CASSLRWDLSTEAFF	TGTGCCAGCAGCCTTAGGTGGGACCTAAGCACTGAAGCTTTCTTT
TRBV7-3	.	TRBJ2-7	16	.	CASSLVGIGEGYEQYF	TGTGCCAGCAGCTTGGTGGGGATTGGGGAAGGCTACGAGCAGTACTTC
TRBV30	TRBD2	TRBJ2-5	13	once	CASEGTSRETQYF	TGTGCCTCGGAAGGGACTAGTCGAGAGACCCAGTACTTC
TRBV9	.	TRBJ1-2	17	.	CASSSPSGVGSNYGYTF	TGTGCCAGCAGCTCCCCCTCAGGAGTAGGTTCTAACTATGGCTACACCTTC
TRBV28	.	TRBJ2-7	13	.	CASSLPGPYEQYF	TGTGCCAGCAGCTTACCGGGGCCCTACGAGCAGTACTTC
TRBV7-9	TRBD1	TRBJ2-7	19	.	CASSLVPPKQGLDTYEQYF	TGTGCCAGCAGCTTAGTGCCCCCAAAACAGGGGCTCGACACCTACGAGCAGTACTTC
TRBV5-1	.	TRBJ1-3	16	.	CASSPLAGSSGNTIYF	TGCGCCAGCAGCCCCCTCGCCGGGAGCTCTGGAAACACCATATATTTT
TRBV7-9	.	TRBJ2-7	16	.	CASSLYAMDGPYEQYF	TGTGCCAGCAGCTTGTACGCGATGGACGGACCTTACGAGCAGTACTTC
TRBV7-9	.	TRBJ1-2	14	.	CASSLPPATYGYTF	TGTGCCAGCAGCTTACCACCCGCCACCTATGGCTACACCTTC
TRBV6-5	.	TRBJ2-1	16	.	CASSSHPKASYNEQFF	TGTGCCAGCAGTTCTCATCCGAAGGCATCGTACAATGAGCAGTTCTTC
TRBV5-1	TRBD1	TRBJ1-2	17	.	CASSLSGTGVSNYGYTF	TGCGCCAGCAGCTTGTCCGGGACAGGGGTGTCTAACTATGGCTACACCTTC
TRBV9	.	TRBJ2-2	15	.	CASSVGWGVTGELFF	TGTGCCAGCAGCGTAGGGTGGGGAGTCACCGGGGAGCTGTTTTTT
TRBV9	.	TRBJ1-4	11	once	CASTLYEKLFF	TGTGCCAGCACCCTATATGAAAAACTGTTTTTT
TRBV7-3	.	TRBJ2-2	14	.	CASSLNSVTGELFF	TGTGCCAGCAGCTTAAACTCGGTGACCGGGGAGCTGTTTTTT
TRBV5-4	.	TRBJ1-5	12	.	CASSLPNQPQHF	TGTGCCAGCAGCCTCCCGAATCAGCCCCAGCATTTT
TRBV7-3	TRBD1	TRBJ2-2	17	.	CASSLDFRQGNTGELFF	TGTGCCAGCAGCTTGGACTTTAGACAGGGCAACACCGGGGAGCTGTTTTTT
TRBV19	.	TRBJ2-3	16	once	CASRYGGLDVTDTQYF	TGTGCCAGTAGATACGGGGGACTCGACGTCACAGATACGCAGTATTTT
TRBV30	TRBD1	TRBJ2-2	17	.	CAWSTDRTPFGVGELFF	TGTGCCTGGAGTACGGACAGGACCCCGTTCGGTGTCGGGGAGCTGTTTTTT
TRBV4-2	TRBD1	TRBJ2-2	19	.	CASSQDLGTGGVNTGELFF	TGTGCCAGCAGCCAAGATCTTGGGACAGGGGGAGTGAACACCGGGGAGCTGTTTTTT
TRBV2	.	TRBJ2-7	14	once	CASSGLPAFYEQYF	TGTGCCAGCTCAGGACTACCTGCTTTCTACGAGCAGTACTTC
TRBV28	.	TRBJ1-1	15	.	CASLRADLFNTEAFF	TGTGCCAGCCTCAGGGCTGATCTGTTTAACACTGAAGCTTTCTTT
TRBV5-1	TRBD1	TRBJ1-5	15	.	CASSFTGGPNQPQHF	TGCGCCAGCAGCTTTACAGGGGGCCCCAATCAGCCCCAGCATTTT